What follows describes a single T cell receptor beta chain. The CDR3 length is 13 residues. Germline V lookup: CDR1 MNHEY, CDR2 SMNVEV (reference sequence). V lost 0 bases and J 5 bases, leaving 5 bases between the germline ends. The data stem from a study of blood T cell repertoires in COVID-19. Study in general: The United States, Italy and Spain were the sources of the acute and convalescent COVID-19 samples. The cDNA or gDNA used as material had been derived from T cells, B-cell-depleted T cells, or PBMCs.

Original processing notes: Reference gene primer amplification gave nucleated cell count estimates. Only in-frame clones appear in the TCRdb table, and some are missing; sequencing was by immunoSEQ multiplex PCR. The V and J calls and clone size come from that table; D and trimming were worked out from the DNA. The data show fewer than 650,000 clones, about 89% seen once. Sequencing was carried out using peripheral blood. The source is a woman in her forties or fifties with COVID-19, enrolled during active disease. The V call is TRBV27, the J call TRBJ1-5; D remains unclear. CDR3 amino acids: CASSLSRDQPQHF. Here the CDR3 DNA reads TGTGCCAGCAGTTTATCGAGGGATCAGCCCCAGCATTTT.